Shown below are 8 T cell receptor beta chains from a single sample sequenced in a study of T cells after yellow fever vaccination. TCRdb processed the 5' RACE reads anew with MiXCR; each CDR3 protein has one entry. The sample carries around 590,000 distinct CDR3 sequences, 9% to 15% recorded once. This specimen consisted of PBMCs, obtained on the day of the yellow fever booster vaccination. The receptors here all came from a man aged 25 to 45 who received the YFV17D yellow fever vaccine.

The chain couples TRBV20-1 to TRBJ2-1; 7 bases agree with TRBD2. Germline loops: CDR1 DFQATT, CDR2 SNEGSKA (reference sequence). The CDR3 has 16 residues. J lost 8 bases, V lost 0 bases, and 13 bases had no gene match. The CDR3 nucleotides read TGCAGTGCTAGAGAATCTAGCGGACGATACTATTATGAGCAGTTCTTC. It codes for CSARESSGRYYYEQFF.

This clonotype appeared many times. V gene TRBV28 combines with J gene TRBJ2-3; a possible D gene is TRBD2 (7 bases). V was cut by 3 bases and J by 10 bases, with 17 bases left in between. Germline CDR1 is MDHEN and CDR2 is SYDVKM. This CDR3 is built from 14 residues. CDR3 DNA sequence: TGTGCCAGCAGTTTGAGGGGGGGCCTCCGACCGCAGTATTTT. Its protein is CASSLRGGLRPQYF.

This clonotype occurred many times. The J gene is TRBJ1-2, the V gene TRBV6-2 or TRBV6-3; D call uncertain. The ends were cut back, 2 bases at V and 3 bases at J, with 16 bases in the middle. This CDR3 has 16 residues. From germline, CDR1 is MNHEY and CDR2 SVGEGT. The DNA of the CDR3 is TGTGCCAGCAGTTACAGCGGTCACACGGGTGACTATGGCTACACCTTC. It specifies CASSYSGHTGDYGYTF.

In this sample, this clonotype turned up a few times. J is TRBJ1-6 and V is TRBV20-1; D is unclear. The V gene lost 6 bases and the J gene lost 9 bases, with 18 bases spanning the gap. The CDR3 has 14 amino acids. The germline CDR1 and CDR2 sequences are DFQATT and SNEGSKA (reference sequence). The CDR3 DNA reads TGCAGTGCCACACCCCGGGCGAGATTTTCACCCCTCCACTTT. Its translation is CSATPRARFSPLHF.

The V and J genes are TRBV20-1 and TRBJ1-1, with a weak D call TRBD1 (5 bases). Germline V lookup: CDR1 DFQATT, CDR2 SNEGSKA (reference sequence). This CDR3 comprises 16 residues. The DNA for the CDR3 is TGCTGTTCCTTTTCAAACGGGGCCGGGAGGAACACTGAAGCTTTCTTT. Residues: CCSFSNGAGRNTEAFF.

The genes are TRBV5-1 and TRBJ1-1, with D perhaps TRBD1 (5 bases). CDR1 and CDR2 (germline): SGHRS, YFSETQ. Trimming cost V 0 bases and J 5 bases, with 14 bases left between them. CDR3 length: 15 residues. This CDR3 is CASSLVGGKGTEAFF. DNA of the CDR3: TGCGCCAGCAGCTTGGTTGGGGGTAAGGGAACTGAAGCTTTCTTT.

This clonotype turned up a few times. The V call is TRBV7-8, the J call TRBJ2-5; tentatively, D is TRBD1 (5 bases). The CDR3 runs to 15 residues. CDR1 and CDR2 from the germline V gene are SGHVS and FQNEAQ. The V gene lost 0 bases and the J gene lost 1 base, with 9 bases spanning the gap. The CDR3 is CASSLARQIQETQYF. The CDR3 nucleotides read TGTGCCAGCAGCTTAGCGCGACAGATCCAAGAGACCCAGTACTTC.

The V gene is TRBV15, the J gene TRBJ1-5; no definite D call. Trimming shortened V by 2 bases and J by 0 bases, and 8 bases separated the two germline ends. This CDR3 spans 15 amino acids. Per the germline V gene, CDR1 is LNHNV and CDR2 is YYDKDF (reference sequence). The chain's CDR3 is CATSRKRDSNQPQHF. The CDR3 DNA sequence: TGTGCCACCAGCAGAAAAAGGGATAGCAATCAGCCCCAGCATTTT.